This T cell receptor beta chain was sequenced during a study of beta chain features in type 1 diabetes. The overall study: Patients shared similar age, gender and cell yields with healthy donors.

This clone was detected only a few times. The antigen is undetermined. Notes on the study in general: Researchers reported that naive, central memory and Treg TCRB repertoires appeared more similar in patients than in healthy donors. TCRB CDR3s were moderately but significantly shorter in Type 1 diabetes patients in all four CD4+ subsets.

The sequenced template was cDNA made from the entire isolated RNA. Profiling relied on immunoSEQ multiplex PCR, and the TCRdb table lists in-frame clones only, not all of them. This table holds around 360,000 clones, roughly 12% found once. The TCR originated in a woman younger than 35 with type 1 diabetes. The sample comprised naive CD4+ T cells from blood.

The CDR3 DNA follows: TGTGCCAGCTCACCAGACAGGGGGCCTGGGACTGAAGCTTTCTTT. Residues: CASSPDRGPGTEAFF. V and J are TRBV18 and TRBJ1-1; 10 bases fit TRBD1. CDR1 is KGHSH and CDR2 is LQKENI in the germline V gene. J gave up 5 bases and V 2 bases, and 5 bases lay outside the gene matches. This CDR3 spans 15 amino acids.